Detailed here is one TCR beta chain. As yet, its antigen is unknown. V was shortened by 0 bases and J by 3 bases, with 6 bases between the two germline ends. CDR1 is MNHNY, CDR2 SVGAGI, per germline (reference sequence). The CDR3 covers 13 residues. The record originates from a study of shared clonotypes between healthy human individuals. Study conclusions and caveats: A handful of donors showed sharing of about 4.8% of naive CD4 clonotypes.

Every immunoSEQ plate was one replicate of a subset's evenly spread DNA. Replicate PCRs from sorted subsets contained roughly 190 ng DNA, which is tens of thousands of T cell genomes. Method: immunoSEQ multiplex PCR; TCRdb's copy keeps in-frame clones and lacks some. This sample has some 2,100,000 clones, with around 95% found just once. The clonotype was recovered from a man aged 18-30 years in good health. The chain recombines TRBV6-6 with TRBJ2-7; D remains unclear. Sequenced material: naive CD4+ T cells sorted from blood. The sample's subset: CD45RA+ positively selected. The CDR3 nucleotides read TGTGCCAGCAGTTACTCTGATGGCTACGAGCAGTACTTC. It encodes CASSYSDGYEQYF.